This T cell receptor beta chain comes out of a study of blood T cell repertoires in COVID-19. Study-level background: The analysed material was cDNA or gDNA that came from T cells, B-cell-depleted T cells, or PBMCs.

As regards this clone: At the DNA level, this CDR3 is encoded by other sequences in the same sample as well.

Categorization into cohorts depended on clinical history that participants reported. Some clones are missing from TCRdb's copy, which holds only in-frame ones; the method was immunoSEQ multiplex PCR. This table has about 100,000 clones, 80% to 90% appearing once. Sequencing was carried out using PBMCs or T cells enriched from blood (not recorded which). The sequence was collected from a woman between 50 and 59 years old who had recovered from COVID-19.

DNA of the CDR3: TGTGCCAGTAGTATTGGAGGGAACACTGAAGCTTTCTTT. Its translation: CASSIGGNTEAFF. The chain has TRBV19 and TRBJ1-1; D not certain. The CDR3 loop spans 13 amino acids. V dropped 3 bases and J dropped 1 base, with 6 bases sitting between them. The germline CDR1 and CDR2 sequences are LNHDA and SQIVND (reference sequence). Filled out from reference TRBV19 and TRBJ1-1, the complete variable domain reads DGGITQSPKYLFRKEGQNVTLSCEQNLNHDAMYWYRQDPGQGLRLIYYSQIVNDFQKGDIAEGYSVSREKKESFPLTVTSAQKNPTAFYLCASSIGGNTEAFFGQGTRLTVV.